These T cell receptor beta chains were read from a single sample in a study of T-cell memory formation after mild COVID-19. TCRdb recomputed calls from the 5' RACE reads with MiXCR, one row per CDR3 protein. The sample contains hundreds of thousands of distinct CDR3 sequences, 15% of which appear only once. The sequencing sample was made of PBMCs or a T cell subset sorted from them (not recorded which). The receptors shown here come from an adult woman who had mild COVID-19 (a few samples of this study predate the infection). Cell type and time point are not known. Each CDR3 is given with its conserved first and last residue. The order of the fields is V gene, D gene, J gene, clone size, CDR3 protein, CDR3 DNA. D genes are given only for firm matches. Not all rows give a size; the values are once, few, many and, for expanded clones, a class.

TRBV7-2,.,TRBJ2-7,many,CASSLSGTSGEQYF,TGTGCCAGCAGCTTAAGCGGGACAAGCGGCGAGCAGTACTTC
TRBV15,TRBD1,TRBJ2-7,few,CATSPRTGAYEQYF,TGTGCCACCAGCCCGAGGACAGGGGCCTACGAGCAGTACTTC
TRBV19,.,TRBJ1-6,once,CASSGRGEYNSPLHF,TGTGCCAGTAGCGGCCGGGGGGAGTATAATTCACCCCTCCACTTT
TRBV7-2,.,TRBJ2-2,many,CASSLPPSHGGELFF,TGTGCCAGCAGCTTACCCCCATCCCACGGCGGGGAGCTGTTTTTT
TRBV7-2,.,TRBJ2-7,few,CASSSSTSEQYF,TGTGCCAGCAGCTCCTCAACTAGCGAGCAGTACTTC
TRBV12-3/TRBV12-4,.,TRBJ1-5,few,CASSLRVGWNQPQHF,TGTGCCAGCAGTTTACGGGTTGGCTGGAATCAGCCCCAGCATTTT
TRBV7-8,TRBD2,TRBJ2-2,.,CSSSASGTSRTGELFF,TGTTCCAGCAGCGCCTCCGGGACTAGCCGCACCGGGGAGCTGTTTTTT
TRBV29-1,TRBD2,TRBJ2-5,.,CSVVGGGAETQYF,TGCAGCGTTGTTGGCGGGGGGGCTGAGACCCAGTACTTC
TRBV7-9,.,TRBJ1-5,few,CASSPRGTQPQHF,TGTGCCAGCAGCCCACGGGGAACTCAGCCCCAGCATTTT
TRBV5-6,TRBD1,TRBJ2-7,many,CASSLGTGAYEQYF,TGTGCCAGCAGTTTGGGGACAGGGGCCTACGAGCAGTACTTC
TRBV20-1,.,TRBJ2-1,few,CSARGGGLYNEQFF,TGCAGTGCTAGAGGTGGGGGACTCTACAATGAGCAGTTCTTC
TRBV30,.,TRBJ1-2,.,CAWKGEVGYGYTF,TGTGCCTGGAAGGGAGAGGTCGGCTATGGCTACACCTTC
TRBV5-1,TRBD1,TRBJ2-7,.,CASSLYSVRTGGYKQYF,TGCGCCAGCAGCTTGTATTCCGTTCGGACAGGGGGCTACAAGCAGTACTTC
TRBV29-1,.,TRBJ2-1,few,CSVGQGKTYNEQFF,TGCAGCGTTGGTCAGGGGAAAACCTACAATGAGCAGTTCTTC
TRBV5-1,.,TRBJ2-1,many,CASSLAGQYNEQFF,TGCGCCAGCAGCTTGGCTGGGCAATACAATGAGCAGTTCTTC